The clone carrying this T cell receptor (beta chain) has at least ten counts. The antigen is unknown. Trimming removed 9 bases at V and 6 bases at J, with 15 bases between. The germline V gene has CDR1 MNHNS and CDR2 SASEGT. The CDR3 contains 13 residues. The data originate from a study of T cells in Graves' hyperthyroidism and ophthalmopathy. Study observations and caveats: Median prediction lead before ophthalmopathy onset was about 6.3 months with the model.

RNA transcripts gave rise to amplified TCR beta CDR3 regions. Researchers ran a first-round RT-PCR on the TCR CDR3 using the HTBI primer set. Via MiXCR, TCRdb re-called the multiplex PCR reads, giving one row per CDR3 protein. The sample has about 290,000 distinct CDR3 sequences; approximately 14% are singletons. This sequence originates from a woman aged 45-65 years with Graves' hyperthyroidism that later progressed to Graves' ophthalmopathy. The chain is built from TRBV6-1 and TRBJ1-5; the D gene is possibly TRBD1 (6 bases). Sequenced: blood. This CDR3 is CASIQGTGQPQHF. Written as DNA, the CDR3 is TGTGCCAGTATACAGGGTACAGGTCAGCCCCAGCATTTT.